The text below deals with one TCR beta chain. Its antigen remains unknown. TCRB transcripts that were expressed got sequenced, as all of the isolated RNA had been reverse transcribed. This table comes from immunoSEQ multiplex PCR, and its TCRdb copy is limited to in-frame clones, with some not included. The table has 140,000 or so clones, roughly 10% seen once. This entry belongs to a study of beta chain features in type 1 diabetes. Overall study results and limits: The study found fewer insertions and more deletions at VDJ junctions in type 1 diabetes patients. People with Type 1 diabetes carried modestly yet significantly shorter TCRB CDR3s in all four CD4+ subsets.

V trimming: 2 bases; J trimming: 5 bases; junction bases outside the gene matches: 3. The germline V gene encodes CDR1 MGHDK and CDR2 SYGVNS. This CDR3 contains 15 residues. The source of this sequence is a man aged 18 to 29 in good health. The chain has TRBV25-1 and TRBJ1-3; 10 bases map to TRBD1. Sequencing was performed on naive CD4+ T cells from blood. CDR3 sequence reads: CASSEATGGRNTIYF. Here the CDR3 DNA reads TGTGCCAGCAGTGAAGCGACAGGGGGCAGAAACACCATATATTTT.